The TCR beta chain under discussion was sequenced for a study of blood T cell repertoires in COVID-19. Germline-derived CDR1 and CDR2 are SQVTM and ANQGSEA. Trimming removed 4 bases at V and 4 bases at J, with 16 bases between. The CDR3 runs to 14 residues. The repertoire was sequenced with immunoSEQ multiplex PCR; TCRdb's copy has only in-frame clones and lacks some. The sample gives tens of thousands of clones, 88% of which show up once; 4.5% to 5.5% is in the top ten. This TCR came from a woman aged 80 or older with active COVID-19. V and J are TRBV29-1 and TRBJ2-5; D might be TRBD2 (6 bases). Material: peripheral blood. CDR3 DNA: TGCAGCGTTGCCGACGGCGGGATATCAGAGACCCAGTACTTC. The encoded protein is CSVADGGISETQYF.